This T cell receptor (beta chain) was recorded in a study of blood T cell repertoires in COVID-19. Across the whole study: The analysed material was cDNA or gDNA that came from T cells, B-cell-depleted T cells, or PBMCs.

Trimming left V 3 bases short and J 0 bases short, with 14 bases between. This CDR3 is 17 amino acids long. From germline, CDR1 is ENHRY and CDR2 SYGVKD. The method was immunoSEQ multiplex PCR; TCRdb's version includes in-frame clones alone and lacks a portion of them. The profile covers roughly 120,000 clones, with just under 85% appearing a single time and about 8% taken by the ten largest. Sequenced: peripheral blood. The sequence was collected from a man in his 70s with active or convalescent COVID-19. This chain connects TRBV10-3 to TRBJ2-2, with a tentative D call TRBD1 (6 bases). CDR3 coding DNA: TGTGCCATCAGTGACATCAGGGGCAGAGCGAACACCGGGGAGCTGTTTTTT. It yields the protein CAISDIRGRANTGELFF.